The clone carrying this TCR beta chain was observed a handful of times. This CDR3 comprises 14 residues. CDR1 MDHEN and CDR2 SYDVKM come from the germline V gene. V lost 5 bases, J lost 3 bases, and 4 bases stayed unmatched. Assay used: immunoSEQ multiplex PCR; TCRdb lists only in-frame clones, some missing. This repertoire shows about 2,000 clones, approximately 80% found once; its top ten account for less than 5.5%. The source of the sample is a study of T cells and copy number aberrations in small-cell lung cancer. The V call is TRBV28, the J call TRBJ1-3; 7 bases match TRBD1. The specimen sequenced was normal tissue next to the tumor. The receptor comes from a middle-aged man with small cell lung cancer. CDR3 bases: TGTGCCAGCAGTGGGACAGTCTTTGGAAACACCATATATTTT. Its translation: CASSGTVFGNTIYF.